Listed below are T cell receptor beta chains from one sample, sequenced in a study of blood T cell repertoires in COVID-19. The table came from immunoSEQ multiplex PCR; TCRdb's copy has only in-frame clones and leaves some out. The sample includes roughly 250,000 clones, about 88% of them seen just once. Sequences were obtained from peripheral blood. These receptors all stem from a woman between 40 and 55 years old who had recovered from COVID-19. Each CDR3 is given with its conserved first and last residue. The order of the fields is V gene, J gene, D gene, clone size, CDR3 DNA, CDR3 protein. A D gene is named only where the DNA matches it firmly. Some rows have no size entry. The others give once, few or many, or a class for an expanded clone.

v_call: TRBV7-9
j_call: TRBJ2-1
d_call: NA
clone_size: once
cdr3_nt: TGTGCCAGCAGCCCCGTCGGGGATGAGCAGTTCTTC
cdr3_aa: CASSPVGDEQFF

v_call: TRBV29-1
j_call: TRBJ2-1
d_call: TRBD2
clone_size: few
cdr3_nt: TGCAGCGTTGAAGAAGGGGTGTTAGCGGGAGGATACAATGAGCAGTTCTTC
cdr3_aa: CSVEEGVLAGGYNEQFF

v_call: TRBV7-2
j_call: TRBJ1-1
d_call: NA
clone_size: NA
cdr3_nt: TGTGCCAGCAGCTTAGGGGGCTTGAACACTGAAGCTTTCTTT
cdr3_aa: CASSLGGLNTEAFF

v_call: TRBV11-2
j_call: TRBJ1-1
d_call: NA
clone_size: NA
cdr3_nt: TGTGCCAGCAGCTCCCAAAGCGGCCCTCGGGCTGAAGCTTTCTTT
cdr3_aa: CASSSQSGPRAEAFF

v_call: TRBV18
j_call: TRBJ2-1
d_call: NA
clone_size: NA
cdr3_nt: TGTGCCAGCTCACCAAAGGGGGGGCCTACCAATGAGCAGTTCTTC
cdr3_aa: CASSPKGGPTNEQFF

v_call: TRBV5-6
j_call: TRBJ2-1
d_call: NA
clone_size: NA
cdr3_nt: TGTGCCAGCAGCCCCCGGCTAGGCGGTTCGGGTGAGCAGTTCTTC
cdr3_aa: CASSPRLGGSGEQFF

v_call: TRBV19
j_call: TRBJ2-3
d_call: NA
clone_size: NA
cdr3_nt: TGTGCCTCCGGAGGGGGAGGGCCCACAGATACGCAGTATTTT
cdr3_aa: CASGGGGPTDTQYF

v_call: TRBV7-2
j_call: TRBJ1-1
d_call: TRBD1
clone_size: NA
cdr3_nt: TGTGCCAGCAGCTTAGCCCCTAGGAGGGGGCTAATGAGTGCTTTCTTT
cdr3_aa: CASSLAPRRGLMSAFF

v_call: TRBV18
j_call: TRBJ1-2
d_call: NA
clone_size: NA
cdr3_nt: TGTGCCAGCTCACCGGGAGCCAACTATGGCTACACCTTC
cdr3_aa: CASSPGANYGYTF

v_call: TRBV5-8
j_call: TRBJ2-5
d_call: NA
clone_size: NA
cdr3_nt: TGTGCCAGCAGACGGGACTCCCAAGAGACCCAGTACTTC
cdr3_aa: CASRRDSQETQYF

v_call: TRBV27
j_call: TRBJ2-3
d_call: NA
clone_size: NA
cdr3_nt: TGTGCCAGCAGTGAATTAGCGGCCTGGGAGGATACGCAGTATTTT
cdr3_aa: CASSELAAWEDTQYF

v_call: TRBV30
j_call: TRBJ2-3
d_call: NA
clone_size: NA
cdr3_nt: TGTGCCTGGAGTGCCCGGGCGGGCCCTACAGATACGCAGTATTTT
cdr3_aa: CAWSARAGPTDTQYF

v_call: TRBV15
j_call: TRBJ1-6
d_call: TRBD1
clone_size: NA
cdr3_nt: TGTGCCACCTCACGCACAGGGGGCCCCAGCTCACCCCTCCACTTT
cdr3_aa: CATSRTGGPSSPLHF

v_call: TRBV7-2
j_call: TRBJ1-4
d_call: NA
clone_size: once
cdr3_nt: TGTGCCAGCAGCCGTGGGCCCGCAACTAATGAAAAACTGTTTTTT
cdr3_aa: CASSRGPATNEKLFF

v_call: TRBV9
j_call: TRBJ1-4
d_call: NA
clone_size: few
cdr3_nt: TGTGCCAGCAGCCCCCAGGCCACAACTAATGAAAAACTGTTTTTT
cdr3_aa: CASSPQATTNEKLFF

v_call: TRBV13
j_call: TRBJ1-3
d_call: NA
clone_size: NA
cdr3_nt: TGTGCCAGCAGCTTAATGGCATCCGTCAGCTCTGGAAACACCATATATTTT
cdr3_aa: CASSLMASVSSGNTIYF

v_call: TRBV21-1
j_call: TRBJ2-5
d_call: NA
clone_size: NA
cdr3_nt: TGTGCCAGCCCCCCCGGGGAGACCCAGTACTTC
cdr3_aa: CASPPGETQYF

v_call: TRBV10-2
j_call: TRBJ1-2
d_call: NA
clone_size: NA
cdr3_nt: TGCGCCAGCAGTGCTGGGGGGGCGGACGGCTACACCTTC
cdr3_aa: CASSAGGADGYTF

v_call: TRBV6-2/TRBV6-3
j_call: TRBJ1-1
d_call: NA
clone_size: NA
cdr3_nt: TGTGCCAGCAGTTACTCGGGCTGGAAAGGGGTCACTGAAGCTTTCTTT
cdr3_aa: CASSYSGWKGVTEAFF

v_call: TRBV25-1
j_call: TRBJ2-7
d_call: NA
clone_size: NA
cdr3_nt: TGTGCCACCGGGCCTCGGGGGAACTACGAGCAGTACTTC
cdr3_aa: CATGPRGNYEQYF

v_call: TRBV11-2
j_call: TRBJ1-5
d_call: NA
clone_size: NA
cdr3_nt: TGTGCCAGCACCCCAGGCGGGAATCAGCCCCAGCATTTT
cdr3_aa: CASTPGGNQPQHF

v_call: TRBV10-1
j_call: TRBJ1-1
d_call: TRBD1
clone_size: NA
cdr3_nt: TGCGCCAGCAGTGAGGAGGGGACAGAGAACACTGAAGCTTTCTTT
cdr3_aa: CASSEEGTENTEAFF

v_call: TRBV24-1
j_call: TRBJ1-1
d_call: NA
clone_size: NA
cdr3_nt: TGTGCCACCAGTGTCCGTGAACAGGCTTTCTTT
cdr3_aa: CATSVREQAFF

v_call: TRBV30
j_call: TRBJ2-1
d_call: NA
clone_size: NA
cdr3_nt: TGTGCCTGGACCCGAAGTAGCTCCTACAATGAGCAGTTCTTC
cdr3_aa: CAWTRSSSYNEQFF

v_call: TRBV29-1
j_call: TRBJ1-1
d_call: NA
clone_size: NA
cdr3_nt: TGCGGGGGGGCGAACACTGAAGCTTTCTTT
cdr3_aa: CGGANTEAFF

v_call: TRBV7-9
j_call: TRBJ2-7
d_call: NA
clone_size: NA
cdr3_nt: TGTGCCAGCAGCTCTCCAAACAGGGCCCCCTACGAGCAGTACTTC
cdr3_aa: CASSSPNRAPYEQYF

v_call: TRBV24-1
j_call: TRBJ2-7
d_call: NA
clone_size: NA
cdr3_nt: TGTGCCACCAGTGATGGGGCGGCAGGCTACGAGCAGTACTTC
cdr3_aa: CATSDGAAGYEQYF

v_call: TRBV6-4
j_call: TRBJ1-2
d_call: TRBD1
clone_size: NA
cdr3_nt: TGTGCCAGCAGCCCCTGGACAGGGCGAGGCTACACCTTC
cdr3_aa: CASSPWTGRGYTF